The present TCR beta chain was sequenced within a study of neurological immune-mediated disorders. Germline V lookup: CDR1 LNHNV, CDR2 YYDKDF (reference sequence). V dropped 3 bases and J dropped 6; count of bases not matched to a gene: 8. The length of the CDR3 is 15 residues. Ten or more counts support this clonotype. Indicated time point: longitudinal time-point 3. TCRdb analysed the 5' RACE reads with MiXCR anew, one entry per CDR3 protein. The repertoire holds about 48,000 distinct CDR3 sequences, with about 12% as singletons. The chain uses TRBV15 and TRBJ2-1; the match to TRBD2 covers 7 bases. This sequence originates from a male donor with HTLV-1-associated myelopathy (HAM/TSP). Source material: PBMCs. CDR3 in amino acids: CATSRNSRGFNEQFF. The DNA of the CDR3 is TGTGCCACCAGCAGGAATTCGCGGGGGTTCAATGAGCAGTTCTTC.